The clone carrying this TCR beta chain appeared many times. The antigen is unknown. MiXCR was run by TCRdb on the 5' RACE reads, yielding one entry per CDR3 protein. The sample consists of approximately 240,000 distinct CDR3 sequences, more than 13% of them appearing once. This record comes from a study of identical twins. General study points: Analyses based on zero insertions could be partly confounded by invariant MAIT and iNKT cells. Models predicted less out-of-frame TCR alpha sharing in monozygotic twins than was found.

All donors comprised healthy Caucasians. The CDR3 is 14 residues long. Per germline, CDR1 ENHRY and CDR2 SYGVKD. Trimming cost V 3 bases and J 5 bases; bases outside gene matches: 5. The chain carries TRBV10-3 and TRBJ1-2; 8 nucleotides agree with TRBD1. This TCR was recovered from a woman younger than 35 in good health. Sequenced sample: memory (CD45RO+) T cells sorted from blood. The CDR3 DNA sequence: TGTGCCATCAGTGACAGGACAGGGTTTTATGGCTACACCTTC. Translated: CAISDRTGFYGYTF.